The clone carrying this T cell receptor (beta chain) was recorded a few times. Measured with immunoSEQ multiplex PCR; TCRdb has only the in-frame clones, and not every one. The sample lists approximately 140,000 clones; roughly 90% were seen once. The data belong to a study of blood T cell repertoires in COVID-19. CDR1 is KGHSH, CDR2 LQKENI, per germline. V was shortened by 2 bases and J by 0 bases, with 11 bases between the two germline ends. The CDR3 has 16 amino acids. The TCR originated in a man in his forties or fifties with active or convalescent COVID-19. Sequencing used peripheral blood. The chain combines TRBV18 with TRBJ1-3, with a weak D call TRBD1 (6 bases). CDR3 region: CASSPEGDPSGNTIYF. The CDR3, as DNA: TGTGCCAGCTCACCAGAGGGGGATCCCTCTGGAAACACCATATATTTT.